These 10 T cell receptor beta chains were all obtained from the same sample, sequenced in a study of blood T cell repertoires in COVID-19. Assay used: immunoSEQ multiplex PCR; TCRdb lists only in-frame clones, some missing. The sample records roughly 100,000 clones, about nine tenths being singletons. The specimen was peripheral blood. Receptor source: a woman aged 45-65 years with COVID-19, enrolled during active disease.

V is TRBV3-1 (or the pseudogene TRBV3-2) and J is TRBJ2-1; 7 nucleotides align to TRBD2. The ends lost 0 bases at V and 6 bases at J; junction bases unmatched: 2. CDR3 length equals 14 residues. Germline V gene lookup returns CDR1 LGHDT and CDR2 YNNKEL (reference sequence). CDR3 region: CASSQEGGVNEQFF. CDR3 coding DNA: TGTGCCAGCAGCCAAGAGGGAGGGGTCAATGAGCAGTTCTTC.

V usage is TRBV5-1 and J usage is TRBJ2-7; tentative D call: TRBD1 (5 bases). Germline assignment: CDR1 SGHRS and CDR2 YFSETQ. V lost 0 bases, J lost 3 bases, and 19 bases lay in between. CDR3 length: 17 residues. The CDR3 is CASSLATGYGPHYEQYF. In DNA form, the CDR3 reads TGCGCCAGCAGCTTGGCTACAGGTTACGGACCCCACTACGAGCAGTACTTC.

The CDR3 nucleotides read TGCAGCGTCGGGGTGAACACCGGGGAGCTGTTTTTT. This sequence encodes CSVGVNTGELFF. The rearrangement joins TRBV29-1 to TRBJ2-2; the D gene is possibly TRBD2 (5 bases). CDR3 length equals 12 residues. Germline CDR1 and CDR2: SQVTM and ANQGSEA. The V end lost 6 bases, the J end lost 1 base, and 6 bases lay between the germline ends.

The genes are TRBV7-9 and TRBJ1-2; D is undetermined. The ends were cut back, 10 bases at V and 6 bases at J, with 15 bases in the middle. In germline, CDR1 is SEHNR, CDR2 FQNEAQ (reference sequence). The CDR3 spans 12 residues. The CDR3 nucleotides are TGTGCCACCAAGTCGGGAGTCAATGGCTACACCTTC. Translated, it gives CATKSGVNGYTF.

This sequence joins TRBV19 and TRBJ2-2; D not resolved. Germline V gene data show CDR1 as LNHDA and CDR2 as SQIVND (reference sequence). Trimming took off 0 bases at V and 4 bases at J, with 9 bases between the two ends. The CDR3 runs 15 residues. The CDR3 is CASSIDLRSTGELFF. The DNA of the CDR3 is TGTGCCAGTAGTATAGATCTCAGGTCCACCGGGGAGCTGTTTTTT.

The chain joins TRBV6-5 to TRBJ1-1; D unresolved. Germline values: CDR1 MNHEY, CDR2 SVGAGI. The V end lost 4 bases, the J end lost 1 base, and 7 bases lay between the germline ends. This CDR3 region has 13 residues. The CDR3 sequence: CASSFTRNTEAFF. As DNA, the CDR3 is TGTGCCAGCAGTTTTACACGGAACACTGAAGCTTTCTTT.

J is TRBJ1-1 and V is TRBV4-1, with a possible D match to TRBD1 (6 bases). Trimming removed 2 bases at V and 9 bases at J, with 16 bases between. Germline V CDR1 and CDR2: MGHRA, YSYEKL. The CDR3 consists of 14 residues. The CDR3 bases are TGCGCCAGCAGCCAAACGACAGGAGAAGTACAAGCTTTCTTT. Translation gives CASSQTTGEVQAFF.

This clone appeared a single time. The V gene is TRBV6-6, the J gene TRBJ2-4; D is ambiguous. The CDR3 spans 15 residues. Germline V CDR1 and CDR2: MNHNY, SVGAGI (reference sequence). V was shortened by 2 bases and J by 0 bases, with 8 bases between the two germline ends. The CDR3, as DNA: TGTGCCAGCAGTTACATCCGTCTAGCCAAAAACATTCAGTACTTC. Encoded protein: CASSYIRLAKNIQYF.

J is TRBJ2-5 and V is TRBV4-2; TRBD2 aligns across 9 bases. J lost 4 bases, V lost 1 base, and 4 bases had no gene match. This CDR3 region has 15 residues. Germline CDR1 is LGHNA and CDR2 is YNFKEQ. The CDR3 DNA sequence: TGTGCCAGCAGCCAAGCTAGCGGGGCCTCAGAGACCCAGTACTTC. This gives the protein CASSQASGASETQYF.

This clone was seen a single time. In the same sample, other DNA sequences code for this CDR3. The chain recombines TRBV7-2 with TRBJ2-3, with a tentative D call TRBD2 (5 bases). With 5 bases removed from V and 1 base from J, the gap between germline ends came to 10 bases. This CDR3 is built from 14 residues. The germline gives CDR1 SGHTA, CDR2 FQGNSA. CDR3 amino acids: CASSPGLGTDTQYF. The CDR3 DNA sequence: TGTGCCAGCAGCCCAGGACTCGGCACAGATACGCAGTATTTT.